The present TCR beta chain was sequenced within a study of response to subunit inactivated influenza vaccine. This clonotype appeared many times. MiXCR, run by TCRdb on the RT-PCR reads, gives a single entry per CDR3 protein. The sample gives roughly 700,000 distinct CDR3 sequences, roughly 14% of which show up once; less than 9% is in the top ten. Trimming removed 1 base from V and 2 bases from J, with 8 bases in between. The CDR3 runs to 14 residues. From germline, CDR1 is LGHNA and CDR2 YNFKEQ. The source is a man aged 50-60 years who received an inactivated influenza vaccine. This sequence joins TRBV4-2 and TRBJ2-5; no clear D gene. This specimen consisted of PBMCs from blood, obtained about 14 days before vaccination. The CDR3, as DNA: TGTGCCAGCAGCCAAGGAGTATATCAAGAGACCCAGTACTTC. Residues: CASSQGVYQETQYF.